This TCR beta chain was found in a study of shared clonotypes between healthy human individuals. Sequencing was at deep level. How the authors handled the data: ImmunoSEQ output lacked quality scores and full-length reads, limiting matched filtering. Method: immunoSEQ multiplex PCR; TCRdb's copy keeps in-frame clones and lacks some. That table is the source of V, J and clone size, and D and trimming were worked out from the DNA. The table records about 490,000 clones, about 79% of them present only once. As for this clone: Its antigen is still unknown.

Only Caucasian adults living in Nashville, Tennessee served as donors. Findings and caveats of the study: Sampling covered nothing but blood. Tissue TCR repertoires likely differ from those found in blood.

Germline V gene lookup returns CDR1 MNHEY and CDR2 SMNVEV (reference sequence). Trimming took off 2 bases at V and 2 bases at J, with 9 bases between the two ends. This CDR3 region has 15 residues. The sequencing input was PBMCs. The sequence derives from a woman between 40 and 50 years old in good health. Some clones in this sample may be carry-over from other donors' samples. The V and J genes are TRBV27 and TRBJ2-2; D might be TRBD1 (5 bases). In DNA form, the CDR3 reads TGTGCCAGCAGTTTAAAGGGGATAAACACCGGGGAGCTGTTTTTT. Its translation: CASSLKGINTGELFF.